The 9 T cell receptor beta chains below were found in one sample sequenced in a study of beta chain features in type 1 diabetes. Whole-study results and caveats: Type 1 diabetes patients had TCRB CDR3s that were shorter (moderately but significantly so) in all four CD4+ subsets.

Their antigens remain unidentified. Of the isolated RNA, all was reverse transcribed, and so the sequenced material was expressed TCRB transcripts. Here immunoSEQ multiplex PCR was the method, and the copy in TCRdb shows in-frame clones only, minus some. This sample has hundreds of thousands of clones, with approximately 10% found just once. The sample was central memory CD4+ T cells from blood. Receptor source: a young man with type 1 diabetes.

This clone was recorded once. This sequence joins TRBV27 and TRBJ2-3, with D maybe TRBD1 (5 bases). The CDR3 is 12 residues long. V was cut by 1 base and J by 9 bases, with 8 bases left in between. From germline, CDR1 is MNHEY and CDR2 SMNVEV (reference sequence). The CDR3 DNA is TGTGCCAGCAGTTTATGGGGCGGCACGCAGTATTTT. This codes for CASSLWGGTQYF.

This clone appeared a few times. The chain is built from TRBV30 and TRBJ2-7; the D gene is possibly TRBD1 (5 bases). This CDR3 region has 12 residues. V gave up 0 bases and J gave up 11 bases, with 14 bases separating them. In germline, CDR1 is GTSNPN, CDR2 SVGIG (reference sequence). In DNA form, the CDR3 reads TGTGCCTGGAGTGTATCCGTTGGCAGGGAGTACTTC. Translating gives CAWSVSVGREYF. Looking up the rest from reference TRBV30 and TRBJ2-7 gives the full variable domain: SQTIHQWPATLVQPVGSPLSLECTVEGTSNPNLYWYRQAAGRGLQLLFYSVGIGQISSEVPQNLSASRPQDRQFILSSKKLLLSDSGFYLCAWSVSVGREYFGPGTRLTVT.

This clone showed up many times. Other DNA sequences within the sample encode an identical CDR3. Here the CDR3 reads CASSPTGYEQYF. The CDR3 bases are TGTGCCAGCAGCCCTACAGGGTACGAGCAGTACTTC. This chain uses TRBV6-6 with TRBJ2-7, with a weak D call TRBD1 (6 bases). CDR1 is MNHNY, CDR2 SVGAGI, per germline (reference sequence). The V gene lost 6 bases and the J gene lost 4 bases, with 10 bases spanning the gap. The CDR3 consists of 12 residues.

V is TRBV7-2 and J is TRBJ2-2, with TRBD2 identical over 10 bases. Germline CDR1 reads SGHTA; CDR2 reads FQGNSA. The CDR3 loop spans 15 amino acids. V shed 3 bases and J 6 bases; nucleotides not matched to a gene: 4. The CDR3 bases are TGTGCCAGCAGCTTGAGCGGGGGGGCGGCCGGGGAGCTGTTTTTT. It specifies CASSLSGGAAGELFF.

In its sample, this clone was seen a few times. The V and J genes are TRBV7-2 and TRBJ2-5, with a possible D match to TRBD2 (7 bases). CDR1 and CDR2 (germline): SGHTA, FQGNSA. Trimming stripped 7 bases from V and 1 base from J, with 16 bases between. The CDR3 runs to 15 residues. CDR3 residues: CASNRGGATQETQYF. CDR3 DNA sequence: TGTGCCAGCAACCGTGGGGGGGCCACCCAAGAGACCCAGTACTTC.

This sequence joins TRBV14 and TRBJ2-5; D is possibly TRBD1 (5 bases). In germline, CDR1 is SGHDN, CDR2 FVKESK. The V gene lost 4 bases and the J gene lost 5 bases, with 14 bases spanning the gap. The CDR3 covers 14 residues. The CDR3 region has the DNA TGTGCCAGCAGCCTGGGGCCGATCGGGGAGACCCAGTACTTC. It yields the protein CASSLGPIGETQYF. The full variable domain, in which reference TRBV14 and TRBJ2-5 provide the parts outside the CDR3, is EAGVTQFPSHSVIEKGQTVTLRCDPISGHDNLYWYRRVMGKEIKFLLHFVKESKQDESGMPNNRFLAERTGGTYSTLKVQPAELEDSGVYFCASSLGPIGETQYFGPGTRLLVL.

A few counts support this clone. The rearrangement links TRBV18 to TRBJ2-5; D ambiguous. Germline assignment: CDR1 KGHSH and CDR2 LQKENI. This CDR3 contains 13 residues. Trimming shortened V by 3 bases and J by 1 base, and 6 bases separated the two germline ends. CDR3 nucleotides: TGTGCCAGCTCACCCGCAATCCAAGAGACCCAGTACTTC. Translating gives CASSPAIQETQYF.

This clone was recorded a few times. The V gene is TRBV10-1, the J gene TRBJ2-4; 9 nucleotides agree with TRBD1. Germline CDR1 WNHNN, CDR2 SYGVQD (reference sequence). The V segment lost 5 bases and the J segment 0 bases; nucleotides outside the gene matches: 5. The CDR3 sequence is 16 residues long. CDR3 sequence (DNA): TGCGCCAGCAGTCCACGACAGGGGGTAGCCAAAAACATTCAGTACTTC. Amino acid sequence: CASSPRQGVAKNIQYF.

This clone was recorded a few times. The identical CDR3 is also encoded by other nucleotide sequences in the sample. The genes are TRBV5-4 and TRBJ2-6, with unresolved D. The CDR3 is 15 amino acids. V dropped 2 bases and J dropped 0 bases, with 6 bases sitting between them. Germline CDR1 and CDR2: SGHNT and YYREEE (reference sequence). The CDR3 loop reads CASSLRSSGANVLTF. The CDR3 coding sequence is TGTGCCAGCAGCTTAAGATCCTCTGGGGCCAACGTCCTGACTTTC.